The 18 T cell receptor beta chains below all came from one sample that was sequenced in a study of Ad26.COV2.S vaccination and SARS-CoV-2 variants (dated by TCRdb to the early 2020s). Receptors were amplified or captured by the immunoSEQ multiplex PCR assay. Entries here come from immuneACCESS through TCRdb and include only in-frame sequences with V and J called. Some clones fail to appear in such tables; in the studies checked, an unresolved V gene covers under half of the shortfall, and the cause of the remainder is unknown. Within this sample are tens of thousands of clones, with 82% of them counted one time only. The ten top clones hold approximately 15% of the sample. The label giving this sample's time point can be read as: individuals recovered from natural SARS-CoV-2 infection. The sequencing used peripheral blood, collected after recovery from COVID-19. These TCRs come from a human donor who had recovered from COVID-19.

CDR3 in amino acids: CASSLGGTASNEQFF. DNA of the CDR3: TGTGCCAGCAGTTTAGGGGGGACTGCAAGCAATGAGCAGTTCTTC. The V call is TRBV28, the J call TRBJ2-1; possibly TRBD2 for D (6 bases). The V gene lost 2 bases and the J gene lost 6 bases, with 14 bases spanning the gap. This CDR3 has 15 residues. Germline CDR1 reads MDHEN; CDR2 reads SYDVKM.

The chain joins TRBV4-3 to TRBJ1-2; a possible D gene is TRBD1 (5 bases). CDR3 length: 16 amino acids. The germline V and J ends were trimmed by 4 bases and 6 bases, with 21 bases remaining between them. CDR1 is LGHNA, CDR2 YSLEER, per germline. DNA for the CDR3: TGCGCCAGCAGCCCACACCTGAACAGGAACCCTAATGGCTACACCTTC. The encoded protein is CASSPHLNRNPNGYTF.

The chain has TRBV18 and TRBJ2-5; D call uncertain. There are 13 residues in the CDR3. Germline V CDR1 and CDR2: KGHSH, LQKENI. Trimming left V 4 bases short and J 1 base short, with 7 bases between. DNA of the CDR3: TGTGCCAGCTCACGGGCAGTCCAAGAGACCCAGTACTTC. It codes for CASSRAVQETQYF.

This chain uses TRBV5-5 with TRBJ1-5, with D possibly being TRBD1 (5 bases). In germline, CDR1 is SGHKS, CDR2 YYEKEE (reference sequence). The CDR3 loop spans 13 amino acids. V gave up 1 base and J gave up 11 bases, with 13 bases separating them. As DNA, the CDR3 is TGTGCCAGCAGCTTGTTAGGGACTAAATCCCAGCATTTT. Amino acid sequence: CASSLLGTKSQHF.

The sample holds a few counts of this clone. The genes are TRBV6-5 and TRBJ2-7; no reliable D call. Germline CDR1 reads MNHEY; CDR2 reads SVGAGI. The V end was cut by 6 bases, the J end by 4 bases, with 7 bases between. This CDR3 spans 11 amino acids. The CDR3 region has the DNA TGTGCCAGCAGGGATTATTACGAGCAGTACTTC. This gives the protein CASRDYYEQYF.

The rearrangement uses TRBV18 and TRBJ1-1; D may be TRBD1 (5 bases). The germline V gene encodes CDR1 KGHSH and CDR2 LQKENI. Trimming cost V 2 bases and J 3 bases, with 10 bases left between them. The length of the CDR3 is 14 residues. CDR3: CASSPSRGDTEAFF. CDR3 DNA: TGTGCCAGCTCACCAAGCAGAGGGGACACTGAAGCTTTCTTT. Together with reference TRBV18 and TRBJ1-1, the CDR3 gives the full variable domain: NAGVMQNPRHLVRRRGQEARLRCSPMKGHSHVYWYRQLPEEGLKFMVYLQKENIIDESGMPKERFSAEFPKEGPSILRIQQVVRGDSAAYFCASSPSRGDTEAFFGQGTRLTVV.

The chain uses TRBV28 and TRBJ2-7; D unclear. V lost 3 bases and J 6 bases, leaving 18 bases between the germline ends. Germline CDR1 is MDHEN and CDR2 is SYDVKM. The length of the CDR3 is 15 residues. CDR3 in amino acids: CASSFRVRFVPEQYF. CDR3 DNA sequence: TGTGCCAGCAGTTTTAGGGTGCGGTTCGTTCCCGAGCAGTACTTC.

CDR3 amino acids: CASSHRSGRGYEQYF. The CDR3 DNA reads as TGCGCCAGCAGCCACCGAAGCGGGAGAGGCTACGAGCAGTACTTC. The chain links TRBV4-3 to TRBJ2-7; 8 nucleotides line up with TRBD2. The germline CDR1 and CDR2 sequences are LGHNA and YSLEER. The CDR3 has 15 residues. The junction had 7 bases not matched to a gene; V was cut back by 3 bases and J by 3 bases.

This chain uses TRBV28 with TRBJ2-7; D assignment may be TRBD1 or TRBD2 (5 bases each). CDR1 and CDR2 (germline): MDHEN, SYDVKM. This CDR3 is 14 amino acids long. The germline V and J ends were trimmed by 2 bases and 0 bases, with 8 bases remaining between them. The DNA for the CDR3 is TGTGCCAGCAGTTTAGGGGACGACTCCTACGAGCAGTACTTC. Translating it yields CASSLGDDSYEQYF.

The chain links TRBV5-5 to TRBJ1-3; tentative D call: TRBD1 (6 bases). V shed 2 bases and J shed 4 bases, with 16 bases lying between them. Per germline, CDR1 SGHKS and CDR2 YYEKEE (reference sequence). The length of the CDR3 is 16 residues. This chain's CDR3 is CASSLGGVTEGNTIYF. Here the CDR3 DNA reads TGTGCCAGCAGCTTAGGGGGAGTAACGGAGGGAAACACCATATATTTT.

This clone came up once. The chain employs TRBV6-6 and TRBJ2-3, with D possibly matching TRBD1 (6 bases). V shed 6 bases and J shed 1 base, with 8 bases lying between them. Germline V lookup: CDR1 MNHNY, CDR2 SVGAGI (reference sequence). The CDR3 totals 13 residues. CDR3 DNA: TGTGCCAGCAGGACAGGTGGCACAGATACGCAGTATTTT. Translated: CASRTGGTDTQYF.

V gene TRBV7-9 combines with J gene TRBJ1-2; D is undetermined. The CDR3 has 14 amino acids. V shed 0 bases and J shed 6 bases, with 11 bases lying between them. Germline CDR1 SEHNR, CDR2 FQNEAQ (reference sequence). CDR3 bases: TGTGCCAGCAGCTTAGCGCAGGCAGCGCATGGCTACACCTTC. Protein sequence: CASSLAQAAHGYTF.

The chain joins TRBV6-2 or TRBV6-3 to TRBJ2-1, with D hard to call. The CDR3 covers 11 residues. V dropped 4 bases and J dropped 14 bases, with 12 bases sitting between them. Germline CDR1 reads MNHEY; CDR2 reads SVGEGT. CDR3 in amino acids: CASSFPGPKFF. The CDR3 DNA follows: TGTGCCAGCAGTTTCCCGGGCCCAAAGTTCTTC.

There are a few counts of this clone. The CDR3 bases are TGTGCCAGTAGTACGGACAGGAGCTCCTACAATGAGCAGTTCTTC. This sequence encodes CASSTDRSSYNEQFF. The J gene is TRBJ2-1, the V gene TRBV19; 7 bases align to TRBD1. V shed 4 bases and J 0 bases; nucleotides not matched to a gene: 3. This CDR3 region has 15 residues. Germline V gene data show CDR1 as LNHDA and CDR2 as SQIVND (reference sequence).

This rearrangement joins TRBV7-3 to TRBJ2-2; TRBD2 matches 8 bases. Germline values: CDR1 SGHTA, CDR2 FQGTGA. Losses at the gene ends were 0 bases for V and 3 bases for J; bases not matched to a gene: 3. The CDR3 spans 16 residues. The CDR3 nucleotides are TGTGCCAGCAGCTTAACGCTAGCGGGCGACACCGGGGAGCTGTTTTTT. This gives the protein CASSLTLAGDTGELFF.

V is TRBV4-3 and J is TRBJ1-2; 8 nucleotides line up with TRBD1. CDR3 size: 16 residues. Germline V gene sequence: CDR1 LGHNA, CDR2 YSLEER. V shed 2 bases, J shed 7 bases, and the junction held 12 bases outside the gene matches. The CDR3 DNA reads TGCGCCAGCAGCCAATCGCGGACAGGGAGCTACTCTGGCTACACCTTC. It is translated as CASSQSRTGSYSGYTF.

CDR3 bases: TGTGCCAGCACGGACCAATACAATGAGCAGTTCTTC. Translating it yields CASTDQYNEQFF. The chain uses TRBV9 and TRBJ2-1; D remains ambiguous. The CDR3 length is 12 residues. The V end was cut by 6 bases, the J end by 4 bases, with 8 bases between. CDR1 and CDR2 from the germline V gene are SGDLS and YYNGEE. Looking up the rest from reference TRBV9 and TRBJ2-1 gives the full variable domain: DSGVTQTPKHLITATGQRVTLRCSPRSGDLSVYWYQQSLDQGLQFLIQYYNGEERAKGNILERFSAQQFPDLHSELNLSSLELGDSALYFCASTDQYNEQFFGPGTRLTVL.

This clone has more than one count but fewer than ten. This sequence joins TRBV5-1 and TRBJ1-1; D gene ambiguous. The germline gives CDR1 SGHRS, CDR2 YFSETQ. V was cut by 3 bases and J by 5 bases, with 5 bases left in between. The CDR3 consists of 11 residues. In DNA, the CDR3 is TGCGCCAGCAGCTCCTTTACTGAAGCTTTCTTT. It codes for CASSSFTEAFF.